This is a list of T cell receptor beta chains from one sample in a study of early stage breast cancer tumors. Profiled with immunoSEQ multiplex PCR; TCRdb holds only in-frame clones, not every one. The sample yields 20,000 to 25,000 clones, 60% to 70% seen once. Specimen: breast tumor tissue. The source of these receptors is a person aged 55 to 70 with breast cancer. The CDR3 runs from the conserved cysteine through the conserved F or W. D genes are given only for firm matches. The listing skips clone size in some rows; elsewhere it reads once, few, many or a size class.

TRBV15	TRBJ1-5	TRBD1	.	TGTGCCACCAGCACCACCAGGGGGAATCAGCCCCAGCATTTT	CATSTTRGNQPQHF
TRBV7-6	TRBJ2-1	TRBD2	once	TGTGCCAGCAGTTCTCCTACGACTAGCGGGAGGGAGTTTGATGAGCAGTTCTTC	CASSSPTTSGREFDEQFF
TRBV2	TRBJ2-2	TRBD1	medium-sized	TGTGCCAGCGAACGGGACAGGGGTAACACCGGGGAGCTGTTTTTT	CASERDRGNTGELFF
TRBV5-1	TRBJ2-7	.	.	TGCGCCAGCAGCTTGGAGCCCCTTTACGAGCAGTACTTC	CASSLEPLYEQYF
TRBV7-2	TRBJ2-7	TRBD2	.	TGTGCCAGCAGCTTATCGGGGGGAGTAGGTTACGAGCAGTACTTC	CASSLSGGVGYEQYF
TRBV30	TRBJ1-5	TRBD1	.	TGTGCCTGGAGTGTACAAACAGGGGGCAATCAGCCCCAGCATTTT	CAWSVQTGGNQPQHF
TRBV6-5	TRBJ2-5	TRBD2	.	TGTGCCAGCCTGGGGGAGGGCCTTGAGACCCAGTACTTC	CASLGEGLETQYF
TRBV11-2	TRBJ2-2	.	few	TGTGCCAGCCATTTCGGGAGCTCGAACACCGGGGAGCTGTTTTTT	CASHFGSSNTGELFF
TRBV7-2	TRBJ1-3	.	.	TGTGCCAGCAGCTTAGACGCGGGGTCACGGTCTGGAAACACCATATATTTT	CASSLDAGSRSGNTIYF
TRBV28	TRBJ1-1	.	.	TGTGCCCCCCGGAGGACAGCGAACACTGAAGCTTTCTTT	CAPRRTANTEAFF
TRBV5-1	TRBJ2-7	.	.	TGCGCCAGCAGCTTGCCCCAGGGTTCGAGCGAGCAGTACTTC	CASSLPQGSSEQYF
TRBV29-1	TRBJ2-3	.	.	TGCAGCGTTGAATTTAGTCAGGGTTTCACAGATACGCAGTATTTT	CSVEFSQGFTDTQYF
TRBV4-1	TRBJ2-3	TRBD2	.	TGCGCCAGCAGCCAAGATAAGTCCCTAGCGGATTATACAGATACGCAGTATTTT	CASSQDKSLADYTDTQYF
TRBV10-2	TRBJ2-7	.	.	TGCGCCAGCTCTGACACCTCCTACGAGCAGTACTTC	CASSDTSYEQYF
TRBV7-8	TRBJ2-5	TRBD2	.	TGTGCCAGCAGCTTATTAGGGGGGGCTAGCGGGAGGGTTAAAGAGACCCAGTACTTC	CASSLLGGASGRVKETQYF
TRBV14	TRBJ1-1	.	.	TGTGCCAGCAGCCGACGGACGGGGGGCAACACTGAAGCTTTCTTT	CASSRRTGGNTEAFF
TRBV5-4	TRBJ2-7	TRBD1	.	TGTGCCAGCAGCCCGTTGGGCACAGGGGTCTCCTACGAGCAGTACTTC	CASSPLGTGVSYEQYF
TRBV6-5	TRBJ1-1	TRBD1	once	TGTGCCAGCAGTAACAGGGGCTGGGTCACTGAAGCTTTCTTT	CASSNRGWVTEAFF